This T cell receptor beta chain was sequenced for a study of OX40 agonist ivuxolimab in advanced cancers. Background on the whole study: Ivuxolimab, which targeted the costimulatory receptor OX40 (CD134), was an agonistic, fully human IgG2 monoclonal antibody. Intravenous ivuxolimab was administered to patients every 2 weeks at six dose levels: 0.01, 0.1, 0.3, 1.5, 3 and 10 mg/kg. Among the roughly 52 dose-escalation patients, around 19 had hepatocellular carcinoma, around 15 melanoma, 9 renal cell carcinoma and 9 head and neck cancer. The dose-escalation cohort was 80% to 90% male with a mean age of approximately 60 years, ranging from roughly 23 to 79. Prior anti-PD-1, anti-PD-L1 or anti-CTLA-4 therapy was permitted, and 35% to 40% of dose-escalation patients had received checkpoint inhibitors. Partial responses were achieved by three dose-escalation patients, of whom one had hepatocellular carcinoma and two had cutaneous melanoma. Peripheral TCRbeta sequencing aimed to test whether ivuxolimab altered TCR sequence diversity and caused clonal T-cell expansion. The paper covers the monotherapy dose-escalation part of the phase I ivuxolimab trial, which included N of about 50 patients.

The trial excluded patients who had a history of autoimmune disease or who were on systemic immunosuppression. Peripheral blood for TCR sequencing was drawn from every dose cohort at baseline, at cycle 4 day 1 and at cycle 7 day 1. The samples were drawn from a first-in-human, open-label, multicenter phase I dose-escalation trial of ivuxolimab. The trial enrolled adults with locally advanced or metastatic head and neck squamous cell, hepatocellular, melanoma or renal cell carcinoma. Before TCR sequencing, CD4+ T cells and CD8+ T cells were sorted from peripheral blood as separate populations. Of note for this clone: The antigen it binds to is not known. The sample holds no much larger clone one base away, and base qualities are not on file.

V and J are truncated by 0 bases and 1 base respectively, leaving an intervening sequence of 4 bases. The CDR3, from cysteine to phenylalanine, totals 13 residues. Of all the DNA, just the CDR3 is kept, 39 bases in frame from base 1. For CDR1 and CDR2, the germline V gene lists SGHRS and YFSETQ. Genomic DNA was isolated from the sorted cells so that the TCRbeta CDR3 region could be sequenced. TCRbeta CDR3 regions were sequenced using the immunoSEQ Assay. TCRdb took over this immuneACCESS table, retaining in-frame rearrangements with V and J assigned. Such tables are incomplete; in checked studies, under half of the missing clones stem from an unresolved V gene, and the remainder is unexplained. This sample comprises some 58,000 clones, approximately 88% of them detected only once. The top ten hold approximately 0.8% of the sample. The paper as a whole reports these results and caveats: Low levels of normalized T-cell clonal expansion were also seen in some nonresponding patients. At doses from 0.1 to 3.0 mg/kg, clonal expansion was seen in both CD4+ and CD8+ blood T cells between baseline and week 6. Partial responders in the 0.1-3.0 mg/kg groups had among the lowest normalized peripheral clonal expansion, especially among CD8+ T cells. After ivuxolimab, CD8+ T cells had more expanded clones than CD4+ T cells on average. Antigen specificity was not determined for the clonally expanded peripheral T cells.

This sequence was found in an adult with an advanced solid tumor such as melanoma, head and neck, liver or kidney cancer. In this chain, TRBV5-1 is recombined with TRBJ1-1, with the D gene not confidently named. The specimen comprised CD4+ or CD8+ T cells sorted from blood, sampled in a trial of the OX40 agonist ivuxolimab. The CDR3 reads CASSLERNTEAFF. At the DNA level, the sequence is TGCGCCAGCAGCTTGGAACGGAACACTGAAGCTTTCTTT. The reference TRBV5-1 and TRBJ1-1 proteins fill in what lies around the CDR3, so the full variable domain reads KAGVTQTPRYLIKTRGQQVTLSCSPISGHRSVSWYQQTPGQGLQFLFEYFSETQRNKGNFPGRFSGRQFSNSRSEMNVSTLELGDSALYLCASSLERNTEAFFGQGTRLTVV.